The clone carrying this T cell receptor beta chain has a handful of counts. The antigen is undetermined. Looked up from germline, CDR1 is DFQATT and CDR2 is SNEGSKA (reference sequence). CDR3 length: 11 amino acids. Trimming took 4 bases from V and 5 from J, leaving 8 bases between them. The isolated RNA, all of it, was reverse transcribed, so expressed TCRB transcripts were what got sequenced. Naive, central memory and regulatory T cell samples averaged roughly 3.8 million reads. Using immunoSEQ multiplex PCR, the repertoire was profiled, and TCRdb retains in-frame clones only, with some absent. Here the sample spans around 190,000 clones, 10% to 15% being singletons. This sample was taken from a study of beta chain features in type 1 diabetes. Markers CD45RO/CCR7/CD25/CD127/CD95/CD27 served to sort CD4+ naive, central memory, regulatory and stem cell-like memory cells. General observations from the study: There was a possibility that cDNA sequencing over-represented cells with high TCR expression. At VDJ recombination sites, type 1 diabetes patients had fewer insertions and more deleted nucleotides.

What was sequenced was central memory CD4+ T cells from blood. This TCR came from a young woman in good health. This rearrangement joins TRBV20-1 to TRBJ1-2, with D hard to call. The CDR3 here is CSAKTGYGYTF. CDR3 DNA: TGCAGTGCTAAGACTGGTTATGGCTACACCTTC.